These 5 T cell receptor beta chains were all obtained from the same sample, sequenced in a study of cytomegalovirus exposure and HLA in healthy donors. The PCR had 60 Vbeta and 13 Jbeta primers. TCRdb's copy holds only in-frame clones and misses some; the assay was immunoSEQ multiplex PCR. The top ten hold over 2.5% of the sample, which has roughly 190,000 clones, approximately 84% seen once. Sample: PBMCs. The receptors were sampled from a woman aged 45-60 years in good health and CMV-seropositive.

CDR3 sequence (DNA): TGTGCCAGCAGTGAACACAGGGGACCCACAGATACGCAGTATTTT. Amino acid sequence: CASSEHRGPTDTQYF. This rearrangement joins TRBV6-1 to TRBJ2-3; 7 bases fit TRBD1. Germline V gives CDR1 MNHNS, CDR2 SASEGT. This CDR3 has 15 amino acids. V gave up 2 bases and J gave up 2 bases; unmatched junction bases: 4.

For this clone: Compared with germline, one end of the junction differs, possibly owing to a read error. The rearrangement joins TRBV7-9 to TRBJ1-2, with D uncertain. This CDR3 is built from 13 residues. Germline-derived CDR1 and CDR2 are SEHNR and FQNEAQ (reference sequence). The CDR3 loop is CSSSSLPSSGYTF. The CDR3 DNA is TGTTCCAGCAGCTCACTACCCTCGTCGGGCTACACCTTC.

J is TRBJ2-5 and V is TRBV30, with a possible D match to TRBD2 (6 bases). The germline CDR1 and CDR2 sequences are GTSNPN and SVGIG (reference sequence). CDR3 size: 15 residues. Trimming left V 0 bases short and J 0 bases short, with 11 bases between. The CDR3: CAWSVGRTDQETQYF. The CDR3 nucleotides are TGTGCCTGGAGTGTTGGGAGGACGGACCAAGAGACCCAGTACTTC.

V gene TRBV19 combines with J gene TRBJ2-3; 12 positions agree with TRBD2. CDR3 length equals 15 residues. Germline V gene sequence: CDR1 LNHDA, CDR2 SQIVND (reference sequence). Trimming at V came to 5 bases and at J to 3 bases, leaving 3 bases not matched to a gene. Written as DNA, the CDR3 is TGTGCCAGTAGTCTAGCGGGGGGGAAAACAGATACGCAGTATTTT. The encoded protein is CASSLAGGKTDTQYF.

Here the CDR3 reads CASSQGGAGNTIYF. The CDR3 DNA reads as TGTGCCAGCAGTCAGGGGGGCGCTGGAAACACCATATATTTT. The V and J genes are TRBV6-6 and TRBJ1-3; 7 bases map to TRBD1. Germline trimming cut 5 bases from V and 2 bases from J; bases unmatched to any gene: 3. Germline loops: CDR1 MNHNY, CDR2 SVGAGI (reference sequence). This CDR3 contains 14 residues.